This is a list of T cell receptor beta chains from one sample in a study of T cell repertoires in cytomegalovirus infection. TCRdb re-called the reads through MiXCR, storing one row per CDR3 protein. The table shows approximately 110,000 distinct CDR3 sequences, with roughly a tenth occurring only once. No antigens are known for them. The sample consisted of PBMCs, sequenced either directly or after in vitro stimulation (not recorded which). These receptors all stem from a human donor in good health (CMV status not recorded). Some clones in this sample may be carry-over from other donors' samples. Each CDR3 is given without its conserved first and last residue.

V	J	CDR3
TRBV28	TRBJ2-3	ASSSMTGSLTADTQY
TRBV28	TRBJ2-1	ASSLGTSVYNEQF
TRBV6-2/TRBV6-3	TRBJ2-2	ASSSGTSGMGANTGELF
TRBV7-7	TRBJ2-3	ASSSSGRSTDTQY
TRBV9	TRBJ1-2	ASSRRQDPNYGYT
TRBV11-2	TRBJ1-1	ASSAVRGGISEAF
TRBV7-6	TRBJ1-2	ASSLSGGYGYT
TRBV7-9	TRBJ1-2	ASSLSGARDYGYT
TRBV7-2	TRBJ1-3	ASSLVGGQSGNTIY
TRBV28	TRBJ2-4	ASSPPGQIAKNIQY
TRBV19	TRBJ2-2	ASSIRGQGSTGELF
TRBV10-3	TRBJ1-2	AISEAPNYGYT
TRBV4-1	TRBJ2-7	ASSHRDRASYEQY
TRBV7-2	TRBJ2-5	ASSLAGRGGQETQY
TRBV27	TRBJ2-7	ASSLKRSLHEQY
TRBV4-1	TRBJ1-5	ASSQVATGTQPQH
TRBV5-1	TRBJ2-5	ASSFRDRVKTQY
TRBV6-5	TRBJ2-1	ASSTGTGDHNEQF
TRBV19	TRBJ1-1	ASSMADRLPEAF
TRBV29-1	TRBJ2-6	SVKTGAGANVLT